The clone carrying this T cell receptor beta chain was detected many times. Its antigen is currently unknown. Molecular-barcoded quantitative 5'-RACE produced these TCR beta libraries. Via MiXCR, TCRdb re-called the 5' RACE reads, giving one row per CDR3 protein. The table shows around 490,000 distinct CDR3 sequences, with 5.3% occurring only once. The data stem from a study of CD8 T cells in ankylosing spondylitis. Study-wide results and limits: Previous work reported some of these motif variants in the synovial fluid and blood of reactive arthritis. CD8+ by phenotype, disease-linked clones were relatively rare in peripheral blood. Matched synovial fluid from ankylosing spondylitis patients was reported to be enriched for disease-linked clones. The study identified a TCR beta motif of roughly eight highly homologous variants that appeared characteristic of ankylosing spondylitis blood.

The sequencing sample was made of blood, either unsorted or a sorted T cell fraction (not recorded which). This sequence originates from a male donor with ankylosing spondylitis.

Here the CDR3 DNA reads TGTGCCAGCAGTTCTGAGTCCGGGGAGCTGTTTTTT. It translates to CASSSESGELFF. V is TRBV12-3 or TRBV12-4 and J is TRBJ2-2; D gene uncertain. V gave up 4 bases and J gave up 6 bases, with 6 bases separating them. The CDR3 runs 12 residues.